The 20 T cell receptor beta chains listed next were all sequenced from one sample in a study of T cell repertoires in cytomegalovirus infection. The antigens of these receptors remain unknown. TCRdb analysed the reads with MiXCR anew, one entry per CDR3 protein. The data hold approximately 990,000 distinct CDR3 sequences, with around 29% observed a single time. This specimen was cultured CD8+ T cells from PBMCs, taken from culture after CMV antigen stimulation. Receptors were obtained from a human donor in good health (CMV status not recorded). Some clones in this sample may be carry-over from other donors' samples.

This clonotype was seen many times. CDR3 protein: CASSLKRGVYNEQFF. In DNA, the CDR3 is TGTGCCAGCAGCTTAAAGCGGGGGGTCTACAATGAGCAGTTCTTC. The chain uses TRBV7-8 and TRBJ2-1; 9 positions match TRBD2. Per the germline V gene, CDR1 is SGHVS and CDR2 is FQNEAQ. V shed 2 bases, J shed 3 bases, and the junction held 2 bases outside the gene matches. This CDR3 is built from 15 residues.

The J gene is TRBJ1-1, the V gene TRBV12-5; no firm D call. The CDR3 extends over 13 amino acids. Germline-derived CDR1 and CDR2 are LGHNT and FRNRAP. The V gene lost 5 bases and the J gene lost 2 bases, with 9 bases spanning the gap. The CDR3 is CASGPPGNTEAFF. The DNA of the CDR3 is TGTGCTAGTGGTCCCCCAGGTAACACTGAAGCTTTCTTT.

V usage is TRBV6-5 and J usage is TRBJ1-4; D is unclear. V dropped 2 bases and J dropped 0 bases, with 13 bases sitting between them. This CDR3 is built from 17 residues. The germline gives CDR1 MNHEY, CDR2 SVGAGI. The CDR3 coding sequence is TGTGCCAGCAGTTACGAAACCTCGGCAGCAACTAATGAAAAACTGTTTTTT. It translates to CASSYETSAATNEKLFF.

A remark on this clonotype: This may stem from a read error, because a much larger clone lies one nucleotide away. The gene calls are TRBV7-2 and TRBJ2-1, with D maybe TRBD1 (6 bases). The germline CDR1 and CDR2 sequences are SGHTA and FQGNSA. The CDR3 runs to 12 residues. The CDR3 bases are TGTGCCAGCAGCTGGACAGACAATGTGCAGTTCTTC. Translating it yields CASSWTDNVQFF.

This clonotype was counted between two and nine times. This chain links TRBV19 with TRBJ2-7; D is tentatively TRBD1 or TRBD2 (5 bases each). This CDR3 has 18 residues. V was trimmed by 2 bases and J by 0 bases, leaving 20 bases between them. Germline lookup yields CDR1 LNHDA and CDR2 SQIVND (reference sequence). The CDR3 here is CASSISPPGPWSSYEQYF. CDR3 in DNA: TGTGCCAGTAGTATATCCCCTCCGGGACCTTGGAGCTCCTACGAGCAGTACTTC.

This sequence joins TRBV3-1 and TRBJ1-4; 9 nucleotides align to TRBD1. This CDR3 region has 20 residues. The germline V gene has CDR1 LGHDT and CDR2 YNNKEL (reference sequence). V shed 3 bases and J 8 bases; nucleotides not matched to a gene: 22. The CDR3: CASSQAMGQGEDGLGEKLFF. In nucleotides, the CDR3 is TGTGCCAGCAGCCAGGCTATGGGACAGGGCGAAGATGGTCTCGGGGAAAAACTGTTTTTT.

The table lists this clonotype with many counts. The V call is TRBV7-2, the J call TRBJ2-7; TRBD2 matches 11 bases. The CDR3 has 17 amino acids. Germline CDR1 and CDR2: SGHTA and FQGNSA. Losses at the gene ends were 2 bases for V and 0 bases for J; bases not matched to a gene: 6. CDR3 in amino acids: CASSLSSGGNPSYEQYF. In DNA, the CDR3 is TGTGCCAGCAGCTTATCTAGCGGGGGGAACCCCTCCTACGAGCAGTACTTC.

There are a few counts of this clonotype. This chain links TRBV6-1 with TRBJ1-6; 10 bases match TRBD1. The germline gives CDR1 MNHNS, CDR2 SASEGT. V shed 10 bases and J 9 bases; nucleotides not matched to a gene: 6. This CDR3 spans 13 amino acids. CDR3 DNA sequence: TGTGCCATTCCGGGACAGGGGATTTCACCCCTCCACTTT. Encoded protein: CAIPGQGISPLHF.

This clonotype turned up a few times. Sequence at one end of the junction differs from germline and may be a read error. V and J are TRBV6-6 and TRBJ1-2, with D possibly matching TRBD1 (5 bases). The CDR3 loop spans 13 amino acids. Looked up from germline, CDR1 is MNHNY and CDR2 is SVGAGI (reference sequence). CDR3 bases: TGTGCCAGCGGCCAACCGGGACGGAAGGAGAGGGGTTTC. Protein: CASGQPGRKERGF.

The genes are TRBV6-5 and TRBJ2-7; D is ambiguous. Germline V gene data show CDR1 as MNHEY and CDR2 as SVGAGI. This CDR3 comprises 14 residues. Between the trimmed V and J ends, which lost 1 base and 2 bases, there was a span of 9 bases. The CDR3, as DNA: TGTGCCAGCAGTTACTACAGTTTAACCTACGAGCAGTACTTC. Its translation is CASSYYSLTYEQYF.

The table lists this clonotype with a few counts. The chain couples TRBV3-1 to TRBJ1-1, with a possible D match to TRBD1 (6 bases). The germline CDR1 and CDR2 sequences are LGHDT and YNNKEL (reference sequence). The CDR3 totals 15 residues. Trimming left V 2 bases short and J 4 bases short, with 14 bases between. The CDR3 sequence is CASSQSPGVGTEAFF. Here the CDR3 DNA reads TGTGCCAGCAGCCAAAGCCCAGGGGTGGGCACTGAAGCTTTCTTT.

Only a few counts were recorded for this clonotype. The V call is TRBV12-5, the J call TRBJ1-5, with TRBD1 matching 7 bases. Trimming removed 6 bases from V and 1 base from J; junction bases left unmatched: 6. CDR1 and CDR2 (germline): LGHNT, FRNRAP. This CDR3 has 15 amino acids. For the CDR3, the DNA is TGTGCTAGTGGCCAGGACAGGCCCAGCAATCAGCCCCAGCATTTT. It codes for CASGQDRPSNQPQHF.

V is TRBV7-1 and J is TRBJ2-3; 9 positions agree with TRBD1. TRBV7-1 is recorded as an ORF, its role being uncertain. The CDR3 runs to 17 residues. J lost 5 bases, V lost 5 bases, and 14 bases had no gene match. The CDR3 region has the DNA TGTGCCAGCAGCCTCCGAATACAGGGGGCGTCGGTAGATACGCAGTATTTT. This translates into CASSLRIQGASVDTQYF.

The sample holds many counts of this clonotype. This rearrangement joins TRBV6-1 to TRBJ1-4; unclear D gene. V lost 0 bases, J lost 4 bases, and 9 bases lay in between. There are 15 residues in the CDR3. In germline, CDR1 is MNHNS, CDR2 SASEGT. The CDR3 protein is CASSEAPGYNEKLFF. In DNA form, the CDR3 reads TGTGCCAGCAGTGAAGCGCCTGGTTATAATGAAAAACTGTTTTTT.

The chain uses TRBV9 and TRBJ2-1, with D tentatively TRBD1 (6 bases). Trimming removed 0 bases from V and 0 bases from J, with 16 bases in between. There are 18 residues in the CDR3. In germline, CDR1 is SGDLS, CDR2 YYNGEE. The CDR3 DNA reads TGTGCCAGCAGCGTAGCGACTGAGACAGGAGACTCCTACAATGAGCAGTTCTTC. Protein: CASSVATETGDSYNEQFF.

J is TRBJ2-5 and V is TRBV9, with a tentative D call TRBD1 (7 bases). The CDR3 totals 15 residues. Germline CDR1 SGDLS, CDR2 YYNGEE. V lost 7 bases to trimming and J lost 4 bases, with 20 bases between them. CDR3 nucleotides: TGTGCCAGCGGCGGAGGGACAGCGTACGGAGAGACCCAGTACTTC. Translating gives CASGGGTAYGETQYF.

The DNA for the CDR3 is TGTGCCAGCAGTTTACGCGGGCGGAAAGCGGATTATGGCTACACCTTC. Its protein product is CASSLRGRKADYGYTF. V gene TRBV27 combines with J gene TRBJ1-2; D is ambiguous. CDR1 is MNHEY and CDR2 is SMNVEV in the germline V gene (reference sequence). V gave up 2 bases and J gave up 5 bases, with 18 bases separating them. The CDR3 runs 16 residues.

This clonotype has more than one count but fewer than ten. The chain is built from TRBV6-5 and TRBJ1-2; 9 bases match TRBD1. CDR1 is MNHEY, CDR2 SVGAGI, per germline. The CDR3 contains 15 residues. With V trimmed by 6 bases and J by 6 bases, 11 bases remained unmatched. Written as DNA, the CDR3 is TGTGCCAGCAGGGACCGGGACAGGGTAGTCGATGGCTACACCTTC. Translation gives CASRDRDRVVDGYTF.

This sequence joins TRBV12-5 and TRBJ2-1; D perhaps matches TRBD1 (6 bases). V was trimmed by 7 bases and J by 4 bases, leaving 14 bases between them. The germline V gene has CDR1 LGHNT and CDR2 FRNRAP. The length of the CDR3 is 14 residues. In DNA, the CDR3 is TGTGCTAGTGCTCCCCCGGGACAATACAATGAGCAGTTCTTC. It is translated as CASAPPGQYNEQFF.

Worth noting for this clonotype: This could be a read error, since a much larger clone is one nucleotide away. The J gene is TRBJ2-1, the V gene TRBV7-3; D remains ambiguous. The CDR3 has 14 residues. Per germline, CDR1 SGHTA and CDR2 FQGTGA. In DNA form, the CDR3 reads TGTGCCGGCAGCTCCCCGCTAGTGGGCAATGAGCAGTTCTTC. Its translation is CAGSSPLVGNEQFF. Looking up the rest from reference TRBV7-3 and TRBJ2-1 gives the full variable domain: GAGVSQTPSNKVTEKGKYVELRCDPISGHTALYWYRQSLGQGPEFLIYFQGTGAADDSGLPNDRFFAVRPEGSVSTLKIQRTERGDSAVYLCAGSSPLVGNEQFFGPGTRLTVL.